This T cell receptor beta chain is drawn from a study of OX40 agonist ivuxolimab in advanced cancers. Study background: Given to patients was ivuxolimab, an agonistic anti-OX40 (CD134) antibody. Administration of intravenous ivuxolimab to patients occurred every 2 weeks at 0.01 to 10 mg/kg. Study results and limitations: Among the lowest peripheral clonal expansion occurred in 0.1-3.0 mg/kg partial responders. CD4+ and CD8+ blood T cells expanded clonally by week 6 at 0.1 to 3.0 mg/kg.

Clones were sequenced by immunoSEQ multiplex PCR, and TCRdb holds only the in-frame ones, with some missing. The table records about 100,000 clones, 90% to 97% of them present only once. Comment on this clone: Its cognate antigen is unknown.

CDR1 and CDR2 from the germline V gene are SGHTA and FQGNSA. Trimming removed 5 bases from V and 4 bases from J, with 18 bases in between. The CDR3 has 16 amino acids. The sequenced sample was CD4+ or CD8+ T cells sorted from blood, obtained in a trial of the OX40 agonist ivuxolimab. The chain uses TRBV7-2 and TRBJ2-1; D remains unclear. This TCR was recovered from an adult with an advanced solid tumor such as melanoma, head and neck, liver or kidney cancer. The DNA for the CDR3 is TGTGCCAGCAGCGCTAACGCCGAGCGACCTTACAATGAGCAGTTCTTC. It codes for CASSANAERPYNEQFF.